A selection of T cell receptor beta chains follows, all from one sample in a study of graft-versus-host responses after intestinal transplantation. For these receptors, no antigen is known. Measured with immunoSEQ multiplex PCR; TCRdb has only the in-frame clones, and not every one. The data contain about 92,000 clones, just over 90% of them singletons. The starting material was unstimulated CD8+ T cells sorted from spleen or lymph node cells, obtained before intestinal transplant. All receptors derive from a human donor who received an intestinal transplant. The CDR3 runs from the conserved cysteine through the conserved F or W. The D gene is left open where the match is weak. Size tells how often a clone was seen (once, few, many) or the class of an expanded clone, and some rows leave it out.

J gene | clone size | V gene | D gene | CDR3 DNA | CDR3 protein
TRBJ2-7 | once | TRBV4-1 | TRBD2 | TGCGCCCGCAGCCAAGACGGGAGGGGGGGGAACGAGCAGTACTTC | CARSQDGRGGNEQYF
TRBJ2-6 | - | TRBV10-2 | - | TGCGCCAGCAGTGAGGACTCCGGGGCCAACGTCCTGACTTTC | CASSEDSGANVLTF
TRBJ2-1 | - | TRBV13 | - | TGTGCCAGCAGCCCCCGACTAGGTGGAGATGAGCAGTTCTTC | CASSPRLGGDEQFF
TRBJ1-2 | - | TRBV5-1 | TRBD1 | TGCGCCAGCAGCTTGGTCGATGAGGGGGCCTTGTATGGCTACACCTTC | CASSLVDEGALYGYTF
TRBJ2-1 | - | TRBV19 | TRBD2 | TGTGCCAGTAGTATATCGGCCAGCGGGAGTTTATGGCATGAGCAGTTCTTC | CASSISASGSLWHEQFF
TRBJ2-7 | - | TRBV2 | - | TGTGCCAGCAGTGAATGGTCGCGGTTTTCCTCCTACGAGCAGTACTTC | CASSEWSRFSSYEQYF
TRBJ2-1 | - | TRBV28 | TRBD2 | TGTGCCAGCAGTTTACCCGGGACTAGCGGGAGAAGCGTGGATTTTGAGCAGTTCTTC | CASSLPGTSGRSVDFEQFF
TRBJ2-3 | - | TRBV7-6 | - | TGTGCCAGCAGCTTAGTCGGGGGACTGCACACAGATACGCAGTATTTT | CASSLVGGLHTDTQYF
TRBJ2-2 | - | TRBV5-1 | - | TGCGCCAGCAGCTCTGAACCGAACACCGGGGAGCTGTTTTTT | CASSSEPNTGELFF
TRBJ2-7 | - | TRBV30 | - | TGTGCCTGGAGTTTAGGTACGAACTACGAGCAGTACTTC | CAWSLGTNYEQYF
TRBJ2-7 | - | TRBV11-2 | TRBD2 | TGTGCCAGCAGCTTAGCAACTAGCGGGGGGACCTACGAGCAGTACTTC | CASSLATSGGTYEQYF
TRBJ1-3 | - | TRBV13 | - | TGTGCCAGCAGCTTAGAAACCGGAGGAAACACCATATATTTT | CASSLETGGNTIYF
TRBJ2-7 | - | TRBV18 | TRBD1 | TGTGCCAGCTCCTGGACAGGGGATTACGAGCAGTACTTC | CASSWTGDYEQYF
TRBJ2-7 | - | TRBV18 | - | TGTGCCAGCTCATCCCTTATCGGTTCGGGCTACGAGCAGTACTTC | CASSSLIGSGYEQYF
TRBJ2-7 | once | TRBV27 | TRBD1 | TGTGCCAGCGCCCAACCTAGGACAGGGGCTGGCGAGCAGTACTTC | CASAQPRTGAGEQYF
TRBJ2-1 | - | TRBV5-1 | - | TGCGCCAGCGACCGAGATGGCTCCTACAATGAGCAGTTCTTC | CASDRDGSYNEQFF
TRBJ1-1 | - | TRBV12-2 | - | TGTGCAAGTCGCTTGACGGGGACATTAAACACTGAAGCTTTCTTT | CASRLTGTLNTEAFF
TRBJ1-2 | - | TRBV11-2 | - | TGTGCCAGCAGCTTAGGCGCAGGCTGCTATGGCTACACCTTC | CASSLGAGCYGYTF
TRBJ2-1 | - | TRBV9 | - | TGTGCCAGCAGCGGGGTCCTAAGGGAGCAGTTCTTC | CASSGVLREQFF
TRBJ2-5 | once | TRBV7-9 | - | TGTGCCAGCAGTCCGGCAACGGACTCCGCCTTTGAGCAGTACTTC | CASSPATDSAFEQYF
TRBJ2-7 | once | TRBV5-1 | TRBD2 | TGCGCCAGCAGCGGCAGGCTAGCGGGGACCAGCTACGAGCAGTACTTC | CASSGRLAGTSYEQYF
TRBJ2-1 | - | TRBV4-2 | - | TGTGCCAGCAGCCTCCGACTTTGGGGAGATCTGAGCTCCTACAATGAGCAGTTCTTC | CASSLRLWGDLSSYNEQFF
TRBJ2-3 | - | TRBV28 | - | TGTGCCAGCAGTGACCTATTCTTTTCTCTCGGCACAGATACGCAGTATTTT | CASSDLFFSLGTDTQYF
TRBJ1-1 | - | TRBV27 | - | TGTGCCAGCAGTTTATGGGGTTTACACACTGAAGCTTTCTTT | CASSLWGLHTEAFF
TRBJ2-7 | - | TRBV5-4 | TRBD1 | TGTGCCAGCAGATCTCTTCGGGACAGAGACTACGAGCAGTACTTC | CASRSLRDRDYEQYF
TRBJ2-3 | - | TRBV11-2 | TRBD2 | TGTGCCAGCAGCTTAGGACTAGCGGGGGGGCTCACAGATACGCAGTATTTT | CASSLGLAGGLTDTQYF
TRBJ2-1 | once | TRBV19 | - | TGTGCCAGTAGTGGTTTGGATAGATACAATGAGCAGTTCTTC | CASSGLDRYNEQFF
TRBJ2-7 | - | TRBV4-1 | TRBD1 | TGCGCCAGCAGCGTGACAGGGACCTACGAGCAGTACTTC | CASSVTGTYEQYF
TRBJ2-6 | - | TRBV10-3 | - | TGTGCCATCAGTGAGAGGGGCAGGGTCCCTCACGTCCTGACTTTC | CAISERGRVPHVLTF
TRBJ1-1 | few | TRBV9 | TRBD1 | TGTGCCAGCAGCGTAGGGAACCAGGGGGCTGAAGCTTTCTTT | CASSVGNQGAEAFF
TRBJ2-2 | - | TRBV6-5 | - | TGTGCCAGCAGTTACTTCCAGCCCGGGGAGCTGTTTTTT | CASSYFQPGELFF
TRBJ2-3 | - | TRBV4-2 | TRBD2 | TGTGCCAGCAGTTTTACTAGCGGCACAGATACGCAGTATTTT | CASSFTSGTDTQYF
TRBJ2-5 | - | TRBV28 | - | TGTGCCAGCAGTTCCCCTGTGCTGCGCGTAGGCCCCAGGGCCCAGTACTTC | CASSSPVLRVGPRAQYF
TRBJ1-5 | once | TRBV21-1 | - | TGTGCCAGCAGCACTGCACATTCGGAGATTTTTAAATATAGCAATCAGCCCCAGCATTTT | CASSTAHSEIFKYSNQPQHF
TRBJ1-1 | - | TRBV7-9 | - | TGTGCCAGCAGCAGACCATTTGGGGAGGGGCATGGCACTGAAGCTTTCTTT | CASSRPFGEGHGTEAFF
TRBJ1-2 | - | TRBV21-1 | - | TGTGCCAGCAGTTTTCCCGGACAGGGGGGTCCTAACTATGGCTACACCTTC | CASSFPGQGGPNYGYTF
TRBJ2-7 | - | TRBV27 | TRBD2 | TGTGCCAGCAAAAATAGCGGGCTCGCCTACGAGCAGTACTTC | CASKNSGLAYEQYF
TRBJ2-7 | - | TRBV19 | - | TGTGCCAGTAGTTGGGTGAGCGCCAGCTCCTACGAGCAGTACTTC | CASSWVSASSYEQYF
TRBJ2-4 | - | TRBV6-6 | TRBD1 | TGTGCCAGCGATATGTGGGACAGGGGTGGAGACATTCAGTACTTC | CASDMWDRGGDIQYF
TRBJ1-1 | - | TRBV28 | - | TGTGCCAGCAGTTTGGCACTGACGGAGGTATTTGAAGCTTTCTTT | CASSLALTEVFEAFF
TRBJ1-3 | - | TRBV7-9 | - | TGTGCCAGCAGCTTGGCAGGGAACTCTGGAAACACCATATATTTT | CASSLAGNSGNTIYF
TRBJ1-5 | - | TRBV4-1 | - | TGCGCCAGCAGCCAGTTCAAGGGCCCCCGCAACCAGCCCCAGCATTTT | CASSQFKGPRNQPQHF
TRBJ2-7 | - | TRBV9 | TRBD1 | TGTGCCAGCAGCCCCCGGACAGGCGCTACCTACGAGCAGTACTTC | CASSPRTGATYEQYF
TRBJ1-5 | - | TRBV19 | - | TGTGCCAGTAGTATAAGGTCGGTATGGGTTAGCAATCAGCCCCAGCATTTT | CASSIRSVWVSNQPQHF
TRBJ2-7 | - | TRBV30 | TRBD2 | TGTGCCTGGGGGATGGGGGGGACCTACGAGCAGTACTTC | CAWGMGGTYEQYF
TRBJ2-7 | - | TRBV11-2 | TRBD2 | TGTGCCAGCAGCTTAGATGCTGGCGGGAGCTACGAGCAGTACTTC | CASSLDAGGSYEQYF
TRBJ2-5 | - | TRBV7-2 | - | TGTGCCAGCAGCTTAACTTATCTCGTGTCCCAAGAGACCCAGTACTTC | CASSLTYLVSQETQYF
TRBJ2-7 | - | TRBV11-2 | - | TGTGCCAGCAGCCCCTCGGGACCCAACTACGAGCAGTACTTC | CASSPSGPNYEQYF
TRBJ2-3 | - | TRBV5-6 | - | TGTGCCAGCAGCTACAGGTTAGGGCAGTATTTT | CASSYRLGQYF
TRBJ1-1 | - | TRBV6-5 | - | TGTGCCCACTACAGGGTAAGTGCTTTCTTT | CAHYRVSAFF
TRBJ1-3 | - | TRBV4-1 | - | TGCGCCAGCAGCCAAGTCGGGGGCTCTGGAAACACCATATATTTT | CASSQVGGSGNTIYF
TRBJ2-1 | - | TRBV5-4 | - | TGTGCCAGCAGCTTGGCTAATGAGCAGTTCTTC | CASSLANEQFF
TRBJ1-2 | - | TRBV4-1 | TRBD1 | TGCGCCAGCAGCCCGTTCTTGGACAGGGCTGGCTACACCTTC | CASSPFLDRAGYTF
TRBJ2-7 | - | TRBV4-1 | - | TGCGCCAGCAGCCAAGCATCACAGGGCGTCGACGAGCAGTACTTC | CASSQASQGVDEQYF
TRBJ1-1 | - | TRBV4-1 | TRBD1 | TGCGCCAGCAGCCAACCGGGACAGAGCACTGAAGCTTTCTTT | CASSQPGQSTEAFF
TRBJ2-5 | - | TRBV6-5 | - | TGTGCCAGCAGTTACGGGGAGACCCAGTACTTC | CASSYGETQYF
TRBJ2-1 | - | TRBV19 | - | TGTGCCAGTAGTATAGATCTAAGGGGGAGTGGCGATGAGCAGTTCTTC | CASSIDLRGSGDEQFF
TRBJ2-1 | - | TRBV29-1 | - | TGCAGCGTTGAAGGGTACAATGAGCAGTTCTTC | CSVEGYNEQFF
TRBJ1-1 | - | TRBV27 | - | TGTGCCAGCAGCCTTGGGACGTTGGGGACTGAAGCTTTCTTT | CASSLGTLGTEAFF
TRBJ1-1 | - | TRBV15 | - | TGTGCCACTAACAACCCCCCCGGGGCGAACACTGAAGCTTTCTTT | CATNNPPGANTEAFF